The T cell receptor (beta chain) described here comes from a study of shared clonotypes between healthy human individuals. CDR1 and CDR2 from the germline V gene are LGHNA and YNFKEQ. This CDR3 contains 17 residues. J was trimmed by 3 bases and V by 4 bases; bases with no gene match: 8. Deep-level assay runs were performed. Genomic DNA of each subset was evenly split across several immunoSEQ plates. DNA input for the unsorted PBMC replicate PCRs was roughly 290 ng, 25,000 to 35,000 T cell genomes. The team ran DNA from unsorted PBMCs on ten immunoSEQ deep assay plates for sequencing. Generated by immunoSEQ multiplex PCR, the TCRdb table keeps only in-frame clones and is missing some. Here the sample spans about 490,000 clones, roughly 85% being singletons.

This sequence joins TRBV4-2 and TRBJ2-7; 14 bases map to TRBD2. Sequenced input: PBMCs. The sequence derives from a woman aged 40 to 50 in good health. Some clones in this sample may be carry-over from other donors' samples. CDR3 residues: CASSLGTSGSTFYEQYF. The CDR3 DNA reads TGTGCCAGCAGCCTAGGGACTAGCGGGAGTACATTCTACGAGCAGTACTTC.